The rows below give T cell receptor beta chains drawn from one sample of a study of control samples from healthy donors and cancer patients. Produced via immunoSEQ multiplex PCR; TCRdb's table is partial and in-frame only. The sample holds 150,000 to 180,000 clones, over 90% seen once. Sequencing was performed on blood. The source is a man aged 50 to 59 in good health. CDR3s include the opening cysteine and the closing phenylalanine or tryptophan. A D gene is named only where the DNA matches it firmly. Where a row states a size, it is once, few, many or the class of an expanded clone; other rows omit it.

>TRBV18|TRBD1|NA|TRBJ2-7
CASSSPGQVSYEQYF
TGTGCCAGCTCATCTCCGGGACAGGTCTCCTACGAGCAGTACTTC
>TRBV3-1/TRBV3-2|NA|NA|TRBJ1-6
CASSQPGKSPLHF
TGTGCCAGCAGCCAACCAGGGAAGTCACCCCTCCACTTT
>TRBV30|TRBD2|NA|TRBJ2-7
CAWSVQGREGYEQYF
TGTGCCTGGAGTGTCCAAGGGCGGGAGGGCTACGAGCAGTACTTC
>TRBV2|NA|NA|TRBJ1-4
CASSPMLGTNEKLFF
TGTGCCAGCAGTCCGATGCTCGGGACTAATGAAAAACTGTTTTTT
>TRBV27|TRBD2|NA|TRBJ2-7
CASSFGLAAEQYF
TGTGCCAGCAGTTTTGGACTAGCGGCCGAGCAGTACTTC
>TRBV28|TRBD1|NA|TRBJ1-2
CASSSSIQGQGYTF
TGTGCCAGCAGTTCGTCAATCCAGGGACAGGGCTACACCTTC
>TRBV24-1|NA|NA|TRBJ2-2
CATGNSPNTGELFF
TGTGCCACCGGGAACAGCCCGAACACCGGGGAGCTGTTTTTT
>TRBV7-9|NA|NA|TRBJ2-2
CASSFGRGAGELFF
TGTGCCAGCAGCTTTGGCAGGGGGGCCGGGGAGCTGTTTTTT
>TRBV7-3|NA|few|TRBJ1-2
CASSLRDSNGYTF
TGTGCCAGCAGCTTAAGAGACAGCAATGGCTACACCTTC
>TRBV18|TRBD2|once|TRBJ2-3
CASSRRGAAGDGDTQYF
TGTGCCAGCTCACGACGAGGAGCAGCGGGAGATGGAGATACGCAGTATTTT
>TRBV4-2|TRBD1|NA|TRBJ1-6
CASSSSGTVFPLHF
TGTGCCAGCAGCTCCTCCGGGACAGTATTTCCCCTCCACTTT
>TRBV3-1/TRBV3-2|TRBD2|NA|TRBJ2-5
CASRPGLEGGAQYF
TGTGCCAGCAGACCGGGACTAGAGGGGGGGGCCCAGTACTTC
>TRBV5-1|NA|NA|TRBJ1-4
CASTSYPGMGEKLFF
TGCGCCAGCACTTCTTATCCAGGAATGGGTGAAAAACTGTTTTTT
>TRBV12-2|NA|NA|TRBJ1-5
CASRLGAPGGQPQHF
TGTGCAAGTCGCCTAGGTGCTCCGGGGGGTCAGCCCCAGCATTTT
>TRBV15|NA|NA|TRBJ1-1
CATSRLETEAFF
TGTGCCACCAGCAGACTCGAGACTGAAGCTTTCTTT
>TRBV6-5|TRBD2|NA|TRBJ2-3
CASNQRDRSTDTQYF
TGTGCCAGCAACCAGCGGGACCGAAGCACAGATACGCAGTATTTT
>TRBV6-1|NA|NA|TRBJ1-1
CASSEIRDTEAFF
TGTGCCAGCAGTGAAATAAGGGACACTGAAGCTTTCTTT
>TRBV7-9|NA|NA|TRBJ2-7
CASSPRESSYEQYF
TGTGCCAGCAGCCCCAGGGAAAGCTCCTACGAGCAGTACTTC
>TRBV29-1|NA|NA|TRBJ1-4
CSAATEGFEKLFF
TGCAGCGCAGCGACAGAGGGGTTCGAAAAACTGTTTTTT
>TRBV5-1|NA|NA|TRBJ2-5
CASSLELGRLQETQYF
TGCGCCAGCAGCTTGGAGTTAGGGCGTTTACAAGAGACCCAGTACTTC
>TRBV5-4|TRBD2|NA|TRBJ2-1
CASSSRGTSHEQFF
TGTGCCAGCAGCTCTCGCGGGACTAGCCATGAGCAGTTCTTC
>TRBV5-1|NA|once|TRBJ2-7
CASSFELSYEQYF
TGCGCCAGCAGCTTCGAACTTTCCTACGAGCAGTACTTC
>TRBV19|TRBD1|once|TRBJ1-5
CASSFSRGTGLHF
TGTGCCAGTAGTTTTAGTAGGGGGACAGGTTTGCATTTT
>TRBV5-3|NA|NA|TRBJ2-2
CARSQLEGDDTGELFF
TGTGCCAGAAGCCAGCTAGAGGGAGACGACACCGGGGAGCTGTTTTTT
>TRBV30|NA|NA|TRBJ2-3
CAWSKQVTDTQYF
TGTGCCTGGAGTAAACAGGTGACAGATACGCAGTATTTT
>TRBV2|TRBD2|NA|TRBJ2-7
CASSVSGRAYEQYF
TGTGCCAGCAGTGTTAGCGGGAGGGCCTACGAGCAGTACTTC
>TRBV5-4|NA|NA|TRBJ1-2
CASSSPGFYGYTF
TGTGCCAGCAGCTCCCCAGGGTTCTATGGCTACACCTTC
>TRBV24-1|NA|NA|TRBJ2-7
CAAGDAYEQYF
TGTGCTGCCGGGGACGCCTACGAGCAGTACTTC
>TRBV12-3/TRBV12-4|TRBD2|NA|TRBJ2-2
CASSRLATGELFF
TGTGCCAGCAGTCGACTAGCTACCGGGGAGCTGTTTTTT
>TRBV5-6|TRBD1|NA|TRBJ2-2
CASSYGGQGKGGELFF
TGTGCCAGCAGCTACGGCGGACAGGGGAAGGGCGGGGAGCTGTTTTTT
>TRBV19|NA|NA|TRBJ1-3
CASSIGGGNTIYF
TGTGCCAGTAGTATCGGAGGGGGGAACACCATATATTTT
>TRBV19|NA|NA|TRBJ2-2
CASSFGTANTGELFF
TGTGCCAGTAGTTTCGGGACCGCGAACACCGGGGAGCTGTTTTTT
>TRBV5-1|NA|NA|TRBJ2-3
CASSFGGIADTQYF
TGCGCCAGCAGCTTCGGGGGAATCGCAGATACGCAGTATTTT
>TRBV25-1|NA|NA|TRBJ2-6
CASTGLNVLTF
TGTGCCAGCACAGGACTCAACGTCCTGACTTTC
>TRBV5-4|TRBD2|NA|TRBJ2-3
CASSFLGLASTDAQYF
TGTGCCAGCAGCTTTTTGGGACTAGCGAGCACAGATGCGCAGTATTTT
>TRBV6-4|NA|once|TRBJ1-6
CASTPGGNSPLHF
TGTGCCAGCACCCCAGGCGGCAATTCACCCCTCCACTTT
>TRBV3-1/TRBV3-2|NA|NA|TRBJ2-1
CASSQSYNEQFF
TGTGCCAGCAGCCAGTCCTACAATGAGCAGTTCTTC
>TRBV4-1|TRBD2|once|TRBJ2-2
CASSQERGAGTNTGELFF
TGCGCCAGCAGCCAAGAGAGGGGAGCGGGAACGAACACCGGGGAGCTGTTTTTT
>TRBV6-5|NA|NA|TRBJ2-3
CASRIRDIRTDTQYF
TGTGCCAGCAGGATACGGGACATTCGCACAGATACGCAGTATTTT
>TRBV5-5|NA|NA|TRBJ1-2
CASSEGLFGYTF
TGTGCCAGCAGCGAAGGGTTGTTTGGCTACACCTTC
>TRBV28|NA|few|TRBJ2-3
CASSYMLTTDTQYF
TGTGCCAGCAGCTATATGTTAACGACAGATACGCAGTATTTT
>TRBV29-1|NA|NA|TRBJ2-1
CSVEPGLFYNEQFF
TGCAGCGTTGAACCGGGACTCTTCTACAATGAGCAGTTCTTC
>TRBV14|TRBD1|NA|TRBJ1-2
CASSQAGTGTLYGYTF
TGTGCCAGCAGCCAAGCCGGGACAGGCACTCTCTATGGCTACACCTTC
>TRBV28|NA|NA|TRBJ2-2
CASSLAGAGGELFF
TGTGCCAGCAGTTTAGCAGGGGCCGGCGGGGAGCTGTTTTTT
>TRBV3-1/TRBV3-2|TRBD1|NA|TRBJ2-7
CASSRWDSPRPYEQYF
TGTGCCAGCAGCAGATGGGACAGCCCCCGTCCCTACGAGCAGTACTTC
>TRBV11-3|TRBD1|NA|TRBJ2-5
CASSMTGAETQYF
TGTGCCAGCAGCATGACAGGGGCCGAGACCCAGTACTTC
>TRBV7-3|TRBD1|NA|TRBJ2-7
CASSPLGTGLYEQYF
TGTGCCAGCAGCCCCCTCGGGACAGGACTATACGAGCAGTACTTC
>TRBV6-2/TRBV6-3|TRBD2|once|TRBJ2-7
CASSSIASGTSYEQYF
TGTGCCAGCAGCTCTATCGCTAGCGGGACCTCCTACGAGCAGTACTTC
>TRBV28|NA|once|TRBJ2-1
CASSLGATREQFF
TGTGCCAGCAGTTTAGGGGCTACCCGAGAGCAGTTCTTC
>TRBV11-2|TRBD2|once|TRBJ2-5
CASIPGTSGRPETQYF
TGTGCCAGCATCCCCGGGACTAGCGGGAGGCCAGAGACCCAGTACTTC
>TRBV28|TRBD2|NA|TRBJ2-1
CASSPSSILRTSGKDEQFF
TGTGCCAGCAGTCCATCCTCTATCCTACGGACTAGCGGGAAGGATGAGCAGTTCTTC
>TRBV7-2|NA|once|TRBJ2-7
CASSLDGTGGEQYF
TGTGCCAGCAGCTTAGACGGGACCGGGGGCGAGCAGTACTTC
>TRBV24-1|NA|NA|TRBJ1-2
CATSDPRAVQGYTF
TGTGCCACCAGTGACCCCAGGGCTGTACAGGGCTACACCTTC
>TRBV7-9|NA|NA|TRBJ1-1
CASRSRDDQRTEAFF
TGTGCCAGCAGGTCCCGGGACGACCAAAGGACTGAAGCTTTCTTT
>TRBV9|TRBD2|NA|TRBJ2-5
CASSVAAGVGETQYF
TGTGCCAGCAGCGTAGCAGCGGGAGTCGGGGAGACCCAGTACTTC
>TRBV18|TRBD2|NA|TRBJ2-1
CASSLGGSGRHGNEQFF
TGTGCCAGCTCACTGGGGGGTAGCGGGAGACACGGCAATGAGCAGTTCTTC
>TRBV6-5|NA|NA|TRBJ2-7
CASIEMGGLSYEQYF
TGTGCCAGCATCGAAATGGGCGGGTTATCCTACGAGCAGTACTTC
>TRBV14|NA|NA|TRBJ2-2
CASSQVGIGTGELFF
TGTGCCAGCAGCCAAGTAGGGATTGGCACCGGGGAGCTGTTTTTT
>TRBV4-2|TRBD2|NA|TRBJ2-1
CASSPGGIAGAGRLSYNEQFF
TGTGCCAGCAGCCCGGGGGGGATAGCGGGAGCGGGGCGCCTCTCCTACAATGAGCAGTTCTTC
>TRBV5-6|NA|NA|TRBJ1-5
CASSSYRDGYQPQHF
TGTGCCAGCAGCTCATACAGGGATGGTTATCAGCCCCAGCATTTT